The 32 T cell receptor beta chains in this list originate from one sample, sequenced in a study of tissue T cells after allogeneic stem cell transplantation. Measured with immunoSEQ multiplex PCR; TCRdb has only the in-frame clones, and not every one. The sample lists roughly 5,000 clones; roughly 30% were seen once. This sample's time point: mouse harvest day 14 after allogeneic transplant. Mouse grafts combined 10^7 T-cell-depleted bone marrow cells with 10^6 splenic CD5+ T cells. The sequenced sample was skin. Receptors originate from a female BALB/c mouse given C57BL/6 T cells with graft-versus-host disease after an allogeneic hematopoietic cell transplant.

This clone is labeled large (0.1 to 1%). Gene names refer to mouse genes. The read terminates 1 residue ahead of where the CDR3 ends, so the germline J gene completes it. The rearrangement joins TRBV26 to TRBJ1-3, with TRBD1 identical over 7 bases. The V gene end was trimmed by 3 bases and the J gene end by 0 bases; junction bases not matched to a gene: 5. Germline assignment: CDR1 KGHPV and CDR2 FQNQEV (reference sequence). The CDR3 runs to 16 residues. The covered CDR3 bases are TGTGCCAGCAGTCTTCCGGGACAGTATTCTGGAAATACGCTCTAT. It codes for CASSLPGQYSGNTLY. In full, the CDR3 is CASSLPGQYSGNTLYF.

Comment on this clone: The germline and genes are mouse ones. The DNA ends 1 residue before the CDR3 does, and the rest of the CDR3 is filled in from the germline J gene. This chain joins TRBV2 and TRBJ2-4; D uncertain. Germline V gene data show CDR1 as LGHNA and CDR2 as YSYQKL. Trimming removed 3 bases from V and 4 bases from J, with 5 bases in between. The CDR3 runs to 12 residues. CDR3 residues: CASSHNKNTLYF. The sequenced part of the CDR3 DNA is TGTGCCAGCAGCCATAACAAAAACACCTTGTAC.

Points on this clone: Gene names are mouse gene names. Read sequence stops 1 residue before the CDR3 end, and the germline J gene provides the missing end. The V gene is TRBV26, the J gene TRBJ2-5; D gene unclear. The CDR3 is 12 residues long. CDR1 and CDR2 (germline): KGHPV, FQNQEV (reference sequence). With 3 bases removed from V and 2 bases from J, the gap between germline ends came to 3 bases. The part of the CDR3 DNA that was read is TGTGCCAGCAGTCTCGCCCAAGACACCCAGTAC. Translation: CASSLAQDTQY. The CDR3 in full is CASSLAQDTQYF.

Concerning this clone: Germline and genes here are mouse. The read stops 1 residue short of the end of the CDR3; the missing end is completed from the germline J gene. The chain links TRBV3 to TRBJ2-5; 10 nucleotides agree with TRBD2. The length of the CDR3 is 13 residues. The junction had 2 bases not matched to a gene; V was cut back by 5 bases and J by 6 bases. The germline V gene has CDR1 SNHLY and CDR2 FYNGKV (reference sequence). Partial CDR3 DNA: TGTGCCAGCAGCCCGACTGGGGGGGACACCCAGTAC. It codes for CASSPTGGDTQY. The full CDR3 is CASSPTGGDTQYF.

This clone was seen only a few times. Genes and germline come from the mouse. The read terminates 1 residue before the CDR3 end, so the remaining end is supplied by the germline J gene. The V call is TRBV13-3, the J call TRBJ1-2, with 11 positions matching TRBD1. The CDR3 length is 14 residues. Germline V gene data show CDR1 as NNHDY and CDR2 as SYVADS. Losses at the gene ends were 6 bases for V and 5 bases for J; bases not matched to a gene: 6. The part of the CDR3 DNA that was read is TGTGCCAGCAACCGGGGACAGGGGGGGTCCGACTACACC. This translates into CASNRGQGGSDYT. In full, the CDR3 reads CASNRGQGGSDYTF.

In this sample, this clone turned up a few times. Gene and germline names: mouse. The CDR3 goes on 1 residue after the read ends, and that part is filled in from the germline J gene. The chain links TRBV13-2 to TRBJ1-2; D is undetermined. The CDR3 runs 14 residues. The germline V and J ends were trimmed by 1 base and 0 bases, with 7 bases remaining between them. Germline CDR1 is NNHNN and CDR2 is SYGAGS (reference sequence). Here the CDR3 reads CASGDPGANSDYTF. CDR3 bases read: TGTGCCAGCGGTGATCCGGGAGCAAACTCCGACTACACC.

This clone is termed medium-sized. The germline and genes are mouse ones. The CDR3 is cut off 1 residue early in the read; its end comes from the germline J gene. This chain links TRBV2 with TRBJ1-3; 8 bases map to TRBD1. Germline values: CDR1 LGHNA, CDR2 YSYQKL. This CDR3 has 17 amino acids. Unmatched junction bases numbered 6, after V lost 0 bases and J lost 2 bases. The chain's CDR3 is CASSQDALQGAGNTLYF. The sequenced part of the CDR3 DNA is TGTGCCAGCAGCCAAGATGCCCTACAGGGGGCTGGAAATACGCTCTAT.

For this clone: Here the gene names and germline are mouse. The CDR3 end falls 1 residue outside the read, so it is completed with the germline J gene. The chain joins TRBV26 to TRBJ1-2; unclear D gene. CDR3 length: 13 amino acids. Trimming removed 2 bases at V and 0 bases at J, with 4 bases between. The germline V gene encodes CDR1 KGHPV and CDR2 FQNQEV (reference sequence). Incomplete CDR3 DNA: TGTGCCAGCAGTCTGCTCTCAAACTCCGACTACACC. Translation: CASSLLSNSDYT. The CDR3 reads in full as CASSLLSNSDYTF.

This clone is medium-sized (0.01 to 0.1%) by share. Gene names denote mouse genes. The read ends 1 residue shy of where the CDR3 ends; the end is completed using the germline J gene. The chain combines TRBV29 with TRBJ1-5; 10 bases align to TRBD1. There are 14 residues in the CDR3. The V gene end was trimmed by 0 bases and the J gene end by 9 bases; junction bases not matched to a gene: 2. CDR1 MSHET and CDR2 SYDVDS come from the germline V gene. The CDR3 sequence: CASSLSTGGVAPLF. CDR3 DNA, as far as it was read: TGTGCTAGCAGTTTATCGACAGGGGGCGTGGCTCCGCTT.

This clone is medium-sized in the sample. Mouse germline and gene names are used. Sequencing ends 1 residue short of the CDR3 end; the germline J gene provides the rest. V and J are TRBV5 and TRBJ2-7; 11 positions agree with TRBD2. CDR3 length: 14 amino acids. J gave up 4 bases and V 5 bases, and 4 bases lay outside the gene matches. The germline gives CDR1 LGHNA, CDR2 YNLKQL (reference sequence). The DNA read from the CDR3 is TGTGCCAGCAGCAAGGGACTGGGGGCGTATGAACAGTAC. As protein: CASSKGLGAYEQY. The complete CDR3 sequence is CASSKGLGAYEQYF.

Note on this clone: The listed genes are named as in mouse. The CDR3 extends 1 residue past the end of the read, so its final part is completed from the germline J gene. The chain joins TRBV26 to TRBJ2-4, with D possibly being TRBD1 (6 bases). The CDR3 loop spans 12 amino acids. The germline V and J ends were trimmed by 4 bases and 4 bases, with 6 bases remaining between them. CDR1 and CDR2 (germline): KGHPV, FQNQEV (reference sequence). CDR3 protein: CASSRTENTLYF. Partial CDR3 DNA: TGTGCCAGCAGTCGGACAGAAAACACCTTGTAC. Drawing the rest from reference TRBV26 and TRBJ2-4, the complete variable domain is NSKVIQTPRYLVKGQGQKAKMRCIPEKGHPVVFWYQQNKNNEFKFLINFQNQEVLQQIDMTEKRFSAECPSNSPCSLEIQSSEAGDSALYLCASSRTENTLYFGAGTRLSVL.

The table lists this clone with a few counts. Gene names and germline refer to mouse. The CDR3 end is not reached by the read, which stops 1 residue before it; the germline J gene fills it in. V and J are TRBV24 and TRBJ2-7; D unclear. Trimming cost V 0 bases and J 6 bases, with 3 bases left between them. Germline loops: CDR1 KGHTA, CDR2 FRNEEI. The length of the CDR3 is 11 residues. This chain's CDR3 is CASSLYAEQYF. CDR3 DNA, as far as it was read: TGTGCCAGCAGTCTGTATGCTGAACAGTAC.

Remarks on this clone: Gene and germline names: mouse. Read data end 1 residue before the CDR3 end; the end is taken from the germline J gene. The rearrangement uses TRBV3 and TRBJ1-1; 9 nucleotides align to TRBD1. V shed 1 base and J 0 bases; nucleotides not matched to a gene: 0. This CDR3 comprises 15 residues. Germline V gene sequence: CDR1 SNHLY, CDR2 FYNGKV (reference sequence). CDR3 loop: CASSLGTGANTEVFF. The CDR3 DNA, read in part, is TGTGCCAGCAGCTTAGGGACAGGGGCAAACACAGAAGTCTTC.

This clone showed up just once. A junction end diverges from the germline sequence, so it may reflect a read error. Genes and germline come from the mouse. The sequenced fragment ends 1 residue before the CDR3 boundary, so the rest is inferred from the germline J gene. The J gene is TRBJ2-7, the V gene TRBV13-1, with unresolved D. Germline loops: CDR1 NSHNY, CDR2 SYGAGN. The CDR3 is made up of 14 amino acids. Incomplete CDR3 DNA: TGTGCCAGCGGTGATGAAAGGGTCTCCTATGAACAGTAC. Protein product: CASGDERVSYEQY. The entire CDR3 is CASGDERVSYEQYF.

This clone was observed a few times. Germline and genes: mouse. The CDR3 end lies 1 residue beyond the end of the read and is filled in from the germline J gene. The chain combines TRBV2 with TRBJ2-7; 7 nucleotides agree with TRBD1. Germline V CDR1 and CDR2: LGHNA, YSYQKL. Trimming took 4 bases from V and 0 from J; bases not matched to a gene: 3. This CDR3 has 14 amino acids. The sequenced CDR3 bases are TGTGCCAGCAGCCTCCGGGACAGCTCCTATGAACAGTAC. Translated: CASSLRDSSYEQY. The CDR3, in full, reads CASSLRDSSYEQYF.

About this clone itself: Gene names are mouse gene names. The missing CDR3 end, 1 residue past where the read stops, is filled in from the germline J gene. V gene TRBV24 combines with J gene TRBJ2-7; perhaps TRBD2 as D (7 bases). Looked up from germline, CDR1 is KGHTA and CDR2 is FRNEEI. The CDR3 is 14 amino acids. V lost 2 bases and J 5 bases, leaving 13 bases between the germline ends. This chain's CDR3 is CASSLRRGAHEQYF. The CDR3 DNA, read in part, is TGTGCCAGCAGTCTGAGGAGGGGGGCCCATGAACAGTAC.

By sample share, this clone is medium-sized. Gene names and germline match the mouse. This chain's CDR3 is CASSMGQGISYEQYF. CDR3 DNA, as far as it was read: TGTGCCAGCAGTATGGGACAGGGGATCTCCTATGAACAGTAC. The rearrangement uses TRBV19 and TRBJ2-7; 10 nucleotides match TRBD1. The read falls 1 residue short of the CDR3 end, and the missing part is taken from the germline J gene. This CDR3 region has 15 residues. With 2 bases clipped from V and 0 bases from J, the junction kept 2 bases outside the gene matches. Germline CDR1 FNHDT, CDR2 SITEND (reference sequence).

In regard to this clone: Gene names refer to mouse genes. The read comes to an end 1 residue before the CDR3 does, leaving the germline J gene to fill in the end. The rearrangement links TRBV1 to TRBJ1-1; the D gene is possibly TRBD1 (5 bases). Trimming shortened V by 0 bases and J by 0 bases, and 5 bases separated the two germline ends. The CDR3 is 14 amino acids. Germline V lookup: CDR1 NSQYPW, CDR2 LRSPGD (reference sequence). This CDR3 is CTCSADRANTEVFF. Partial CDR3 DNA: TGCACCTGCAGTGCAGACAGGGCAAACACAGAAGTCTTC.

Of note for this clone: The gene names here belong to mouse. The read comes to an end 1 residue before the CDR3 does, leaving the germline J gene to fill in the end. The chain couples TRBV3 to TRBJ2-7; TRBD2 aligns across 11 bases. Trimming cost V 5 bases and J 4 bases; bases outside gene matches: 4. The CDR3 loop spans 14 amino acids. Germline CDR1 reads SNHLY; CDR2 reads FYNGKV (reference sequence). CDR3 sequence: CASSLGTGGYEQYF. The DNA read from the CDR3 is TGTGCCAGCAGCCTGGGGACTGGGGGTTATGAACAGTAC.

Of note for this clone: Gene names follow the mouse nomenclature. Read coverage stops 1 residue before the CDR3 terminus; the germline J gene supplies the remainder. The gene calls are TRBV13-1 and TRBJ1-2; D possibly corresponds to TRBD1 (5 bases). V was pared by 2 bases and J by 3 bases, with 8 bases between. Germline-derived CDR1 and CDR2 are NSHNY and SYGAGN. The CDR3 has 13 amino acids. The DNA read from the CDR3 is TGTGCCAGCAGTGACCGGGGGGACTCCGACTACACC. Protein sequence: CASSDRGDSDYT. The full CDR3 protein reads CASSDRGDSDYTF.

This clone has more than one count but fewer than ten. Here the gene names and germline are mouse. The DNA ends 1 residue before the CDR3 does, and the rest of the CDR3 is filled in from the germline J gene. V usage is TRBV13-3 and J usage is TRBJ2-3; 8 positions agree with TRBD2. CDR1 and CDR2 from the germline V gene are NNHDY and SYVADS. There are 13 residues in the CDR3. V lost 7 bases and J lost 3; bases outside the gene matches: 4. The part of the CDR3 DNA that was read is TGTGCCAGCGGGGGGGCGCGGGCAGAAACGCTGTAT. It encodes CASGGARAETLY. In full, the CDR3 reads CASGGARAETLYF.

This clone was recorded a few times. The genes and germline here are from mouse. The chain's CDR3 is CTCSAEGRDTQYF. CDR3 DNA (partial): TGCACCTGCAGTGCAGAGGGGAGGGACACCCAGTAC. V gene TRBV1 combines with J gene TRBJ2-5, with unresolved D. The read gets to within 1 residue of the CDR3 end, and the germline J gene fills in the rest. Germline V gene lookup returns CDR1 NSQYPW and CDR2 LRSPGD (reference sequence). Trimming took off 0 bases at V and 6 bases at J, with 7 bases between the two ends. This CDR3 has 13 amino acids.

This clone was counted only a few times. Gene and germline names: mouse. Read data end 1 residue before the CDR3 end; the end is taken from the germline J gene. The chain has TRBV26 and TRBJ1-6; 8 bases align to TRBD1. TRBJ1-6 is an ORF, with its function uncertain. There are 14 residues in the CDR3. Germline V gives CDR1 KGHPV, CDR2 FQNQEV (reference sequence). Germline trimming cut 6 bases from V and 5 bases from J; bases unmatched to any gene: 3. This CDR3 reads CASSLTGDNSPLYF. The CDR3 bases that were read are TGTGCCAGCAGCCTGACAGGGGATAATTCGCCCCTCTAC.

This clone turned up a few times. Mouse names are used for the genes. The read comes to an end 1 residue before the CDR3 does, leaving the germline J gene to fill in the end. The chain joins TRBV19 to TRBJ2-1; the D is unclear. The CDR3 contains 13 residues. Trimming shortened V by 2 bases and J by 3 bases, and 6 bases separated the two germline ends. Germline V gene sequence: CDR1 FNHDT, CDR2 SITEND (reference sequence). The CDR3 here is CASSIRLYAEQFF. The sequenced part of the CDR3 DNA is TGTGCCAGCAGTATCAGGCTCTATGCTGAGCAGTTC.

Notes on this clone: Mouse names are used for the genes. The CDR3 end is not reached by the read, which stops 1 residue before it; the germline J gene fills it in. The chain carries TRBV16 and TRBJ1-2; 9 bases map to TRBD1. Germline trimming cut 5 bases from V and 2 bases from J; bases unmatched to any gene: 6. The CDR3 runs to 15 residues. Germline CDR1 reads SGHSA; CDR2 reads FRNQAP. CDR3 bases read: TGTGCAAGCAGCCTCGGGACAGGGAGCAACTCCGACTACACC. Its protein is CASSLGTGSNSDYT. The CDR3 in full is CASSLGTGSNSDYTF.

Comments on this clone: Mouse names are used for the genes. Read data end 1 residue before the CDR3 end; the end is taken from the germline J gene. This sequence joins TRBV26 and TRBJ2-4; no firm D call. Trimming stripped 6 bases from V and 2 bases from J, with 6 bases between. The CDR3 contains 12 residues. Germline CDR1 reads KGHPV; CDR2 reads FQNQEV (reference sequence). CDR3 residues: CASSLYQNTLYF. Partial CDR3 DNA: TGTGCCAGCAGCCTATATCAAAACACCTTGTAC.

Sample share makes this clone medium-sized. Gene names follow the mouse nomenclature. The read finishes 1 residue shy of the CDR3 end, and the germline J gene is used to complete it. V is TRBV5 and J is TRBJ2-7; 12 bases match TRBD1. Per germline, CDR1 LGHNA and CDR2 YNLKQL (reference sequence). The ends lost 4 bases at V and 7 bases at J; junction bases unmatched: 5. CDR3 length: 14 amino acids. CDR3 DNA (partial): TGTGCCAGCAGCCCCCGGGACAGGGGGCGAGAACAGTAC. Protein sequence: CASSPRDRGREQY. The full CDR3 is CASSPRDRGREQYF.

This clone qualifies as medium-sized. Gene names refer to mouse genes. The read terminates 1 residue ahead of where the CDR3 ends, so the germline J gene completes it. The chain combines TRBV29 with TRBJ2-3; tentatively, D is TRBD1 or TRBD2 (5 bases each). This CDR3 contains 12 residues. Germline V CDR1 and CDR2: MSHET, SYDVDS. V lost 6 bases to trimming and J lost 5 bases, with 9 bases between them. The CDR3: CASSRDGETLYF. The CDR3 bases that were read are TGTGCTAGCAGCCGGGACGGAGAAACGCTGTAT.

Note on this clone: Gene names denote mouse genes. From the germline J gene comes the end of the CDR3, since the read stops 1 residue before it. V gene TRBV12-2 combines with J gene TRBJ1-1, with a tentative D call TRBD1 (6 bases). CDR3 length equals 12 residues. Per germline, CDR1 SGHLS and CDR2 HYDKME. V shed 4 bases and J shed 7 bases, with 12 bases lying between them. The CDR3 loop reads CASSLGGQEVFF. The part of the CDR3 DNA that was read is TGTGCCAGCTCCCTCGGGGGGCAAGAAGTCTTC.

This clone turned up a few times. The gene names here belong to mouse. The read stops 1 residue short of the end of the CDR3; the missing end is completed from the germline J gene. The chain employs TRBV15 and TRBJ2-7; D gene uncertain. The ends were cut back, 5 bases at V and 3 bases at J, with 8 bases in the middle. Germline lookup yields CDR1 SGHND and CDR2 FRSKSL. The CDR3 covers 12 residues. Partial CDR3 DNA: TGTGCCAGCAGTCTGGATTTCTATGAACAGTAC. It is translated as CASSLDFYEQY. In full, the CDR3 is CASSLDFYEQYF. The whole variable domain, remainder taken from reference TRBV15 and TRBJ2-7, is DAGVTQTPRHEVAEKGQTIILKCEPVSGHNDLFWYRQTKIQGLELLSYFRSKSLMEDGGAFKDRFKAEMLNSSFSTLKIQPTEPKDSAVYLCASSLDFYEQYFGPGTRLTVL.

Worth noting for this clone: Genes and germline are mouse. The read ends 1 residue early relative to the CDR3; the germline J gene fills the gap. This chain connects TRBV26 to TRBJ1-1, with 11 bases identical to TRBD1. The J segment lost 0 bases and the V segment lost 4 bases, leaving 1 base of the junction unmatched. Germline V CDR1 and CDR2: KGHPV, FQNQEV (reference sequence). The CDR3 is 15 residues long. Partial CDR3 DNA: TGTGCCAGCAGTCCGGGACAGGGGGCAAACACAGAAGTCTTC. Translated: CASSPGQGANTEVF. The whole CDR3 is CASSPGQGANTEVFF. Full variable domain (missing parts from reference TRBV26 and TRBJ1-1): NSKVIQTPRYLVKGQGQKAKMRCIPEKGHPVVFWYQQNKNNEFKFLINFQNQEVLQQIDMTEKRFSAECPSNSPCSLEIQSSEAGDSALYLCASSPGQGANTEVFFGKGTRLTVV.

This clone was counted between two and nine times. Germline and genes here are mouse. The DNA ends 1 residue before the CDR3 does, and the rest of the CDR3 is filled in from the germline J gene. This same CDR3 is encoded by further DNA sequences in the sample. This chain uses TRBV14 with TRBJ2-7; 10 bases map to TRBD2. Germline values: CDR1 SGHDT, CDR2 FRDEAV. The CDR3 covers 14 residues. V dropped 5 bases and J dropped 4; count of bases not matched to a gene: 6. Partial CDR3 DNA: TGTGCCAGCAGCCCCGGACTGGGGGTATATGAACAGTAC. It yields the protein CASSPGLGVYEQY. The CDR3 in its entirety is CASSPGLGVYEQYF.